This T cell receptor beta chain was identified during a study of T-cell reconstitution after alpha-beta-depleted transplantation in children. Library preparation (for TCRbeta) was performed with unique molecular identifiers. TCRdb recomputed calls from the PCR reads with MiXCR, one row per CDR3 protein. The sample has 530,000 or so distinct CDR3 sequences, over 25% seen once; the top ten hold approximately 39%. CDR1 is SGHTS, CDR2 YDEGEE, per germline. V lost 0 bases, J lost 2 bases, and 6 bases lay in between. CDR3 length: 14 amino acids. General study findings and limits: Recipient T cells and thymic progenitors that survived were the source of the high TCRbeta diversity seen at day 60 in some patients. Reportedly, only several hundred clones from non-depleted graft cells drove alpha-beta T-cell counts at about two months. T-cell counts and diversity were attributed mostly to newly produced T cells one year after transplant.

Points on this clonotype: The antigen is undetermined.

V is TRBV5-8 and J is TRBJ1-5; D unclear. Sequenced material: PBMCs, taken before TCRalphabeta/CD19-depleted stem cell transplant. The receptor was derived from a boy younger than two with Wiskott-Aldrich syndrome, due to receive a stem cell transplant. CDR3 residues: CASSLVQRNQPQHF. The CDR3 nucleotides are TGTGCCAGCAGCTTGGTACAGCGCAATCAGCCCCAGCATTTT. The variable domain in full, completed from reference TRBV5-8 and TRBJ1-5, reads EAGVTQSPTHLIKTRGQQATLRCSPISGHTSVYWYQQALGLGLQFLLWYDEGEERNRGNFPPRFSGRQFPNYSSELNVNALELEDSALYLCASSLVQRNQPQHFGDGTRLSIL.